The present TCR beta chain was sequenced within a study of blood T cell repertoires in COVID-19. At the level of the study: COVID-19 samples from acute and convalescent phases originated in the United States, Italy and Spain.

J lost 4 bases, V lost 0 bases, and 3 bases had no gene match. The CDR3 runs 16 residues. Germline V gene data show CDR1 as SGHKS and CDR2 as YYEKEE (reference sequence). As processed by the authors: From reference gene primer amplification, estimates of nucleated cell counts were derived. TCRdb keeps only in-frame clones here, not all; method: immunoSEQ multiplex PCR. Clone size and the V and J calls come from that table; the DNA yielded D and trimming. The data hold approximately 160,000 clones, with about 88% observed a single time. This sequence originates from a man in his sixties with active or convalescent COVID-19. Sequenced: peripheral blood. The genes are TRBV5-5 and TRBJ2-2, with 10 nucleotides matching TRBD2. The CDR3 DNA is TGTGCCAGCAGCTTGGGTAGCGGGAGGAGCACCGGGGAGCTGTTTTTT. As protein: CASSLGSGRSTGELFF.